What follows is one T cell receptor beta chain and its context. The data were taken from a study of identifying expanded T cells in peripheral blood. TCRdb's copy holds only in-frame clones and misses some; the assay was immunoSEQ multiplex PCR. The profile shows about 90,000 clones, 85% of them singletons. Germline V gene sequence: CDR1 MNHNY, CDR2 SVGAGI (reference sequence). The CDR3 contains 15 residues. The V end was cut by 0 bases, the J end by 4 bases, with 7 bases between. The sequenced sample consisted of blood. This clonotype was obtained from a person between 18 and 69 years old in good health. The chain employs TRBV6-6 and TRBJ2-6; unclear D gene. The CDR3 loop reads CASSYSVEGANVLTF. Written as DNA, the CDR3 is TGTGCCAGCAGTTACTCGGTAGAAGGGGCCAACGTCCTGACTTTC.